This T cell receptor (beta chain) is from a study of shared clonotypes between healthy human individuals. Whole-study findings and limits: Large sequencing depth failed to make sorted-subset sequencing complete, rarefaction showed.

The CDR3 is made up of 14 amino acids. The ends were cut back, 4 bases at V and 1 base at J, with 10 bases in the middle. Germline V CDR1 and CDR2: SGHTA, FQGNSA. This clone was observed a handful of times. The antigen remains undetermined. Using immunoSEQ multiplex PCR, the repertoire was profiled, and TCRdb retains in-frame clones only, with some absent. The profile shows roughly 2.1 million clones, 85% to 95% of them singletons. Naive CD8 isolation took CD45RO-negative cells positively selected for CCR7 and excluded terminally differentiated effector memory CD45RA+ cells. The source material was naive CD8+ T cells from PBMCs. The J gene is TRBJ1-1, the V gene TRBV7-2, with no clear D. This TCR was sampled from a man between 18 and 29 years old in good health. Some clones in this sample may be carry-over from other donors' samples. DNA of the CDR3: TGTGCCAGCAGCTCTTTAGAGGAGAACACTGAAGCTTTCTTT. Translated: CASSSLEENTEAFF.